This TCR beta chain was identified in a study of blood T cell repertoires in COVID-19 (dated by TCRdb to the early 2020s). With regard to the full study: Samples from collaborators originated in the United States, Italy and Spain and spanned both the acute and convalescent phases of COVID-19. The prospective study material was composed of cDNA or gDNA derived from T cells, B-cell-depleted T cells, or PBMCs. The dataset comprised deeply sampled blood TCRbeta repertoires from subjects exposed to, actively infected with, or recovered from COVID-19. The repertoires were released in a freely available public database meant as a resource for research on the immune response to SARS-CoV-2. The samples were drawn from the first 160 participants of the ongoing ImmuneRACE study and from more than 1,000 subjects provided by 6 global collaborators. The sample metadata nearly always contained a de-identified subject ID, COVID-19 status, age in years and sex. Where HLA class I and class II types were available, the types were taken from metadata supplied by the sample provider, not from assay-based typing. Broad study findings and their caveats: Clinical and demographic metadata were provided uncurated, with the amount varying by source and participant.

With regard to this clone: Its target antigen remains unknown. Nothing much larger sits one base from this clone, and base qualities are not available.

TCRbeta CDR3 regions were amplified from genomic DNA using the immunoSEQ Assay, a bias-controlled multiplex PCR. Per the authors' processing: The number of nucleated cells in each sample was estimated from the amplification of reference gene primers within the assay. Sequence reads were collapsed and filtered to measure the absolute abundance of every unique TCRbeta CDR3 rearrangement. For each sample, productive Simpson clonality was calculated as the square root of Simpson's diversity index over productive rearrangements. Not all clones reach the TCRdb copy of this immuneACCESS table, which keeps in-frame sequences only. Checked studies attribute under half of the gap to unresolved V genes and leave the rest unexplained. That table furnishes V, J and clone size, whereas the DNA furnished D and trimming. This sample holds under 65,000 clones; approximately 90% were observed only once. 3% to 3.5% of the sample comes from the top ten.

CDR1 and CDR2 (LNHDA, SQIVND) derive from the germline V gene (reference sequence). V is reduced by 1 base and J by 0 bases, leaving a spacing of 9 bases between them. The CDR3 numbers 15 residues from cysteine through phenylalanine. Just the 45-base CDR3 DNA is kept, in frame starting at base 1. Whole blood was collected in K2EDTA tubes by collaborating institutions according to the institutions' own protocols. For TCRbeta analysis, collaborator samples were shipped as frozen whole blood, as isolated PBMCs, or as DNA extracted from either sample type. The sequence is built from TRBV19 and TRBJ1-1, with the D gene not clear enough to name. Sequencing was carried out using peripheral blood. This TCR was sampled from a middle-aged man with acute or convalescent COVID-19. The encoded CDR3 is CASSIVGSMNTEAFF. The DNA sequence is TGTGCCAGTAGTATAGTTGGCAGTATGAACACTGAAGCTTTCTTT.